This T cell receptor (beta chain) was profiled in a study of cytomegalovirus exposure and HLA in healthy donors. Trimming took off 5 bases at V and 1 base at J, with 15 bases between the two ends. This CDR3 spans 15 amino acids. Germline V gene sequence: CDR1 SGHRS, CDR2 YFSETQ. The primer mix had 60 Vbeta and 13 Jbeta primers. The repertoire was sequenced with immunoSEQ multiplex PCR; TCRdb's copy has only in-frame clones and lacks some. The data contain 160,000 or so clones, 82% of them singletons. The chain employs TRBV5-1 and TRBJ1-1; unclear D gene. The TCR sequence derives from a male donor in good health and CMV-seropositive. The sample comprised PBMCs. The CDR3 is CASSLISQANTEAFF. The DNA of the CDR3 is TGCGCCAGCAGTCTGATCTCCCAAGCGAACACTGAAGCTTTCTTT.